The entry below gives a single T cell receptor beta chain sequence along with its context. Its antigen is currently unknown. Germline V lookup: CDR1 SGHAT, CDR2 FQNNGV. The CDR3 extends over 19 amino acids. Losses at the gene ends were 5 bases for V and 0 bases for J; bases not matched to a gene: 15. This specimen belongs to a study of graft-versus-host responses after intestinal transplantation. Background on the study: Every recipient underwent anti-thymocyte globulin induction, then tacrolimus and steroids for roughly 3 years.

Regarding the study as a whole: Detected in recipient marrow were GvH clones, some of which were first observed in ileum or blood. Declining HvG levels early post-transplant were linked to peak circulating GvH clone levels. Allograft clonal ratios (graft-versus-host to host-versus-graft) were high in patients who had graft-donor T cell macrochimerism.

The repertoire was sequenced with immunoSEQ multiplex PCR; TCRdb's copy has only in-frame clones and lacks some. The data contain 100,000 to 110,000 clones, roughly 87% of them singletons. The receptor was derived from a human donor who was the organ donor for an intestinal transplant. The sequencing here drew on unstimulated CD4+ T cells sorted from spleen or lymph node cells, taken before transplant. The J gene is TRBJ2-7, the V gene TRBV11-2, with 11 bases aligning to TRBD1. The CDR3 nucleotides read TGTGCCAGCAGCAGATCTAAGAAGGGACAGGGGGGTGACTCCTACGAGCAGTACTTC. Protein product: CASSRSKKGQGGDSYEQYF.